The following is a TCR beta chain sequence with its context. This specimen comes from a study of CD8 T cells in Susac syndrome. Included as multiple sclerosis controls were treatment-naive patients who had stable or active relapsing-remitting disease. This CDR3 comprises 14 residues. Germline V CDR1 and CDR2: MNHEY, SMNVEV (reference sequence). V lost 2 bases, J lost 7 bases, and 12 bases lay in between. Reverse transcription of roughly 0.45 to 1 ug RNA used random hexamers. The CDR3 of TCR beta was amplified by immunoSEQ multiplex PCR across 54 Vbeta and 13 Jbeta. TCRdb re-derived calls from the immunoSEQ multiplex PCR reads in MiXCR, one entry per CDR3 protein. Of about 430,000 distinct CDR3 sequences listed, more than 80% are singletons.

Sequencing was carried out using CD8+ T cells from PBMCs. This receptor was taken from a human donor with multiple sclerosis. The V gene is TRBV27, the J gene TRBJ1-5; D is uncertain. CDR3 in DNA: TGTGCCAGCAGTTTAGAACCAGGCGGGCAGCCCCAGCATTTT. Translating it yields CASSLEPGGQPQHF.